A single sample gave rise to the 11 T cell receptor beta chains below, sequenced in a study of T cell repertoires in cytomegalovirus infection. TCRdb reprocessed the reads with MiXCR, giving one entry per CDR3 protein. The table records some 270,000 distinct CDR3 sequences, about 18% of them present only once. Sequencing was performed on CD8+ T cells from PBMCs. The receptors were gathered from a human donor in good health (CMV status not recorded). Some clones in this sample may be carry-over from other donors' samples.

This clonotype was recorded once. A much larger clone sits a single nucleotide away, making a read error possible. The DNA for the CDR3 is TGTGCCAGCAGCGGGACTAGCAATGAGCGGTTCTTC. This translates into CASSGTSNERFF. The chain employs TRBV7-4 and TRBJ2-1, with 9 bases aligning to TRBD2. The CDR3 spans 12 residues. CDR1 and CDR2 (germline): SGHVT, SQSDAQ.

The V and J genes are TRBV5-1 and TRBJ2-5, with 12 bases identical to TRBD2. The CDR3 contains 15 residues. Trimming at V came to 4 bases and at J to 1 base, leaving 2 bases not matched to a gene. Germline loops: CDR1 SGHRS, CDR2 YFSETQ. CDR3 nucleotide sequence: TGCGCCAGCAGCGAGGGACTAGCGGGCCAAGAGACCCAGTACTTC. It encodes CASSEGLAGQETQYF.

The chain joins TRBV12-3 or TRBV12-4 to TRBJ1-1; D is perhaps TRBD1 (6 bases). There are 16 residues in the CDR3. Between the trimmed V and J ends, which lost 3 bases and 3 bases, there was a span of 17 bases. As DNA, the CDR3 is TGTGCCAGCAGTTTGGGTCAGGGGAATTTTGACACTGAAGCTTTCTTT. This codes for CASSLGQGNFDTEAFF.

The rearrangement joins TRBV4-1 to TRBJ1-5; 7 positions match TRBD1. This CDR3 is 20 amino acids long. Per germline, CDR1 MGHRA and CDR2 YSYEKL. V lost 1 base, J lost 4 bases, and 19 bases stayed unmatched. The CDR3 reads CASSQVVVGGGVGLNQPQHF. CDR3 DNA sequence: TGCGCCAGCAGCCAAGTAGTCGTAGGAGGGGGCGTTGGTTTGAATCAGCCCCAGCATTTT.

This clonotype was seen repeatedly, ten times or more. This chain joins TRBV7-2 and TRBJ2-5; D is unclear. The V and J ends lost 1 base and 1 base respectively, with 7 bases between them. Looked up from germline, CDR1 is SGHTA and CDR2 is FQGNSA. There are 14 residues in the CDR3. CDR3 in DNA: TGTGCCAGCAGCTTAGAACAGTTCCAAGAGACCCAGTACTTC. This sequence encodes CASSLEQFQETQYF.

Only a few counts were recorded for this clonotype. V and J are TRBV10-3 and TRBJ2-1; 9 bases match TRBD2. The germline CDR1 and CDR2 sequences are ENHRY and SYGVKD. The CDR3 loop spans 15 amino acids. V gave up 1 base and J gave up 9 bases; unmatched junction bases: 7. The CDR3 bases are TGTGCCATCAGTGAGTGGCGGGGGGGCCGTAGTGAGCAGTTCTTC. Its protein is CAISEWRGGRSEQFF.

V and J are TRBV28 and TRBJ1-4, with D unclear. This CDR3 contains 15 residues. Trimming removed 2 bases at V and 5 bases at J, with 12 bases between. Germline-derived CDR1 and CDR2 are MDHEN and SYDVKM. CDR3 region: CASSLLRPQNEKLFF. CDR3 DNA: TGTGCCAGCAGTTTACTACGGCCGCAGAATGAAAAACTGTTTTTT.

This clonotype has at least ten counts. The gene calls are TRBV5-4 and TRBJ2-7; D is tentatively TRBD1 or TRBD2 (6 bases each). CDR3 length: 15 amino acids. V was shortened by 4 bases and J by 4 bases, with 18 bases between the two germline ends. Germline CDR1 reads SGHNT; CDR2 reads YYREEE (reference sequence). CDR3 amino acids: CASSPRGLRQYEQYF. In DNA, the CDR3 is TGTGCCAGCAGCCCCCGGGGGCTCCGCCAATACGAGCAGTACTTC.

This clonotype appeared a few times. V gene TRBV12-5 combines with J gene TRBJ1-1; 8 bases match TRBD1. Unmatched junction bases numbered 13, after V lost 0 bases and J lost 4 bases. The CDR3 length is 18 residues. Germline V CDR1 and CDR2: LGHNT, FRNRAP. In nucleotides, the CDR3 is TGTGCTAGTGGTTTGGTACGGGGAACCTTTCAGGGGGCCACTGAAGCTTTCTTT. The encoded protein is CASGLVRGTFQGATEAFF.

This clonotype was counted at least ten times. The chain employs TRBV7-8 and TRBJ2-1, with D perhaps matching TRBD1 (5 bases). This CDR3 has 16 amino acids. Germline lookup yields CDR1 SGHVS and CDR2 FQNEAQ. V lost 3 bases and J lost 4, with 16 bases in between. The CDR3 loop is CASSFLGAEAYNEQFF. Written as DNA, the CDR3 is TGTGCCAGCAGCTTTCTAGGGGCCGAAGCGTACAATGAGCAGTTCTTC.

This clonotype was observed a few times. The chain is built from TRBV20-1 and TRBJ1-6; D remains ambiguous. Trimming took 1 base from V and 5 from J, leaving 12 bases between them. CDR3 length: 15 amino acids. Germline CDR1 is DFQATT and CDR2 is SNEGSKA (reference sequence). The CDR3 spells CSARATQADNSPLHF. As DNA, the CDR3 is TGCAGTGCTAGAGCGACCCAGGCAGATAATTCACCCCTCCACTTT.